This TCR beta chain stems from a study of beta chain features in type 1 diabetes. At the level of the study: Nearly 110,000,000 sorted cells were examined across all samples. Findings and caveats of the study: Cells with high TCR expression could be over-represented by cDNA sequencing. TCRB CDR3 length was moderately but significantly reduced in all four CD4+ subsets of Type 1 diabetes patients. Fewer insertions but more deletions were seen at VDJ junctions in type 1 diabetes patients.

Trimming left V 4 bases short and J 2 bases short, with 8 bases between. Looked up from germline, CDR1 is SNHLY and CDR2 is FYNNEI. The CDR3 sequence is 13 residues long. Via CD45RO/CCR7/CD25/CD127/CD95/CD27, cells of the CD4+ naive, central memory, regulatory and stem cell-like memory subsets were sorted. Remarks on this clone: Its antigen is still unknown.

What was sequenced were expressed TCRB transcripts, since all of the isolated RNA had been reverse transcribed. Only in-frame clones appear in the TCRdb table, and some are missing; sequencing was by immunoSEQ multiplex PCR. The data hold about 660,000 clones, with around 15% observed a single time. The rearrangement links TRBV2 to TRBJ2-5, with D perhaps TRBD2 (5 bases). The specimen was naive CD4+ T cells from blood. The receptor was derived from a man aged 18 to 29 with type 1 diabetes. In DNA form, the CDR3 reads TGTGCCAGCAGTGGGGGAGATCAAGAGACCCAGTACTTC. Translation: CASSGGDQETQYF.